In this sample, the clone carrying this T cell receptor (beta chain) turned up a few times. This sample was taken from a study of blood T cell repertoires in COVID-19. Across the whole study: Nucleic acid was either cDNA or gDNA, and it came from T cells, B-cell-depleted T cells, or PBMCs.

The ends were cut back, 4 bases at V and 7 bases at J, with 20 bases in the middle. Germline V gene lookup returns CDR1 LGHNA and CDR2 YNFKEQ. The CDR3 totals 15 residues. Original data processing: Amplification of reference gene primers provided the estimated nucleated cell counts. TCRdb's copy holds only in-frame clones and misses some; the assay was immunoSEQ multiplex PCR. V, J and clone size were drawn from that table, and D and trimming were deduced from the DNA. Of roughly 100,000 clones in the sample, approximately 80% are singletons; the top ten hold 11% to 15%. The sample comprised peripheral blood. The rearrangement links TRBV4-2 to TRBJ2-7, with a possible D match to TRBD2 (5 bases). This clonotype originated in a woman aged 55-69 years with acute or convalescent COVID-19. The CDR3 loop is CASSPYGVPSEEQYF. The CDR3 DNA is TGTGCCAGCAGCCCTTACGGGGTACCCTCGGAAGAGCAGTACTTC.